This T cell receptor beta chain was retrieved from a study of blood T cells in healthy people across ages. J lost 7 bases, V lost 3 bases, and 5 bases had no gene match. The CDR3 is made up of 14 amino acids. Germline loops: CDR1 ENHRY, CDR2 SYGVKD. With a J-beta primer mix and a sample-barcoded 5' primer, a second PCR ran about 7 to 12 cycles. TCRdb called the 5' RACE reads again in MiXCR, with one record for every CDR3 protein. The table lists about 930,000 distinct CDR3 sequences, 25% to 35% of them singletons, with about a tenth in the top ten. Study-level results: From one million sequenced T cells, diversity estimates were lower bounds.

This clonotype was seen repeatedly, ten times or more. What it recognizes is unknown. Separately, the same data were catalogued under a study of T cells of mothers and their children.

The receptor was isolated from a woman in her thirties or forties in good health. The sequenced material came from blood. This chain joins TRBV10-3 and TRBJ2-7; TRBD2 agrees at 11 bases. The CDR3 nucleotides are TGTGCCATCAGTGATAGCGGGGGGGCGAGGGAGCAGTACTTC. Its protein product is CAISDSGGAREQYF.